This is a list of T cell receptor beta chains from one sample in a study of cytomegalovirus exposure and HLA in healthy donors. TCRdb keeps only in-frame clones here, not all; method: immunoSEQ multiplex PCR. The sample lists approximately 150,000 clones, 80% seen once, with approximately 14% in the top ten. Sequences were obtained from PBMCs. These receptors were obtained from a woman aged 40 to 55 in good health and CMV-seronegative. Both conserved end residues are part of each CDR3. A D gene is named only where the DNA matches it firmly. Some rows mark clone size as missing; the rest say once, few, many or name a class of expanded clone.

d_call j_call v_call clone_size cdr3_nt cdr3_aa
- TRBJ1-2 TRBV7-9 - TGTGCCAGCAGCTTAGCCCAGTCCTCCTATGGCTACACCTTC CASSLAQSSYGYTF
- TRBJ1-5 TRBV7-9 - TGTGCCAGCAGCCCGACTACGGCCGGGACTCTATCTGGGCCCCAGCATTTT CASSPTTAGTLSGPQHF
- TRBJ2-2 TRBV7-7 few TGTGCTAGCAGCTTAGTGGTGGGAGGCACCGGGGAGCTGTTTTTT CASSLVVGGTGELFF
- TRBJ2-5 TRBV7-2 - TGTGCCAGCAGCTTAGCGGGGGCGGGAGTGGAGACCCAGTACTTC CASSLAGAGVETQYF
- TRBJ2-3 TRBV18 - TGTGCCGGCTCAGGGACGGACGGACGGGCTAGCGCCACAAGCACAGATACGCAGTATTTT CAGSGTDGRASATSTDTQYF
TRBD1 TRBJ1-4 TRBV5-5 - TGTGCCAGCAGCCTAAACAGGGGGGTTTATGAAAAACTGTTTTTT CASSLNRGVYEKLFF
TRBD2 TRBJ2-1 TRBV9 - TGTGCCAGCAGCGCGACTAGCGGGAGGCCGTTCTTC CASSATSGRPFF
TRBD1 TRBJ1-2 TRBV7-9 - TGTGCCAGCAGTCCCACCTCAGGGGGCAACTATGGCTACACCTTC CASSPTSGGNYGYTF
- TRBJ1-1 TRBV5-4 - TGTGCCAGCAGCCCGGGGGGGCCAGGGGTGAACACTGAAGCTTTCTTT CASSPGGPGVNTEAFF
- TRBJ2-3 TRBV7-2 few TGTGCCAGTGGGCCAAACACAGATACGCAGTATTTT CASGPNTDTQYF
- TRBJ1-5 TRBV7-2 few TGTGCCAGCAGCTCAACCCCCGGGACACTCTATAGCAATCAGCCCCAGCATTTT CASSSTPGTLYSNQPQHF
TRBD2 TRBJ2-3 TRBV5-6 - TGTGCCAGCAGCTTATTACTCGGACTAGCGGGCACAGATACGCAGTATTTT CASSLLLGLAGTDTQYF
TRBD1 TRBJ2-7 TRBV11-3 - TGTGCCAGCGGCCATAGGGGGCAGGCAGACGAGCAGTACTTC CASGHRGQADEQYF
- TRBJ1-1 TRBV28 - TGTGCCAGCAGTCCCCGACTGATGAACACTGAAGCTTTCTTT CASSPRLMNTEAFF
TRBD1 TRBJ2-4 TRBV5-4 - TGTGCCAGCAGCTTCCAGGGGGCGAGAAACATTCAGTACTTC CASSFQGARNIQYF
TRBD1 TRBJ1-5 TRBV7-2 - TGTGCCAGCAGCTTACACGGGACAGGTATTCTGTATAGCAATCAGCCCCAGCATTTT CASSLHGTGILYSNQPQHF
TRBD1 TRBJ2-7 TRBV5-6 - TGTGCCAGCAGCCCTAACCCGGGACAGGCCTACGAGCAGTACTTC CASSPNPGQAYEQYF
TRBD1 TRBJ1-6 TRBV5-4 - TGTGCCAGCAGCACCTTCGCAGGGGGAGGATCACCCCTCCACTTT CASSTFAGGGSPLHF
- TRBJ1-1 TRBV7-2 once TGTGCCAGCAGCTTAGCTTATGATTCAGGGAGGATGGGATGGGAGAACACTGAAGCTTTCTTT CASSLAYDSGRMGWENTEAFF
- TRBJ1-1 TRBV7-9 few TGTGCCAGCAGCCTATCGGGGGGCCGCACTGAAGCTTTCTTT CASSLSGGRTEAFF